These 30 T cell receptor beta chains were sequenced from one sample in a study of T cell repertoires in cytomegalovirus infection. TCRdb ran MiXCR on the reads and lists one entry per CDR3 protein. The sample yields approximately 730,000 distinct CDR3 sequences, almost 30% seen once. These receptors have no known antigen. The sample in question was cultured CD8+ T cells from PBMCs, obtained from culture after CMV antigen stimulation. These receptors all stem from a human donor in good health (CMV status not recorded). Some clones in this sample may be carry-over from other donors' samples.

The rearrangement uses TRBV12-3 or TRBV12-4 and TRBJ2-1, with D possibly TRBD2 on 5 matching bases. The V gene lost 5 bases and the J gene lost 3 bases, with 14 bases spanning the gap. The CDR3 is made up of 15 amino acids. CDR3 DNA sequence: TGTGCCAGCAGTCTCAGCGGAGAGGGCTACAATGAGCAGTTCTTC. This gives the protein CASSLSGEGYNEQFF.

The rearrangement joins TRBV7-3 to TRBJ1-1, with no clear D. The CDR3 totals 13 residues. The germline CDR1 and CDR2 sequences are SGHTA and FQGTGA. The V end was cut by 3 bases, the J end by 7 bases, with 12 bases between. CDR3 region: CASSFGSASEAFF. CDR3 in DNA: TGTGCCAGCAGCTTTGGTTCGGCCAGTGAAGCTTTCTTT.

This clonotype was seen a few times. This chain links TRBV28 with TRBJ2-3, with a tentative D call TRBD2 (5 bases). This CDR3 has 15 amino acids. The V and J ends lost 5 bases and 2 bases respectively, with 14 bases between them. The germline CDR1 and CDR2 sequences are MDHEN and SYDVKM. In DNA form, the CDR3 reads TGTGCCAGCAGTCCCGGACGGGATATCACAGATACGCAGTATTTT. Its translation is CASSPGRDITDTQYF. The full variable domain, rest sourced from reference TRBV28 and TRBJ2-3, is DVKVTQSSRYLVKRTGEKVFLECVQDMDHENMFWYRQDPGLGLRLIYFSYDVKMKEKGDIPEGYSVSREKKERFSLILESASTNQTSMYLCASSPGRDITDTQYFGPGTRLTVL.

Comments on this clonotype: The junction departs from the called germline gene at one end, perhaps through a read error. The CDR3, as DNA: TGTGCCTGCAGCTTAGGAACAGGGCTCTCCTACAATGAGCAGTTCTTC. Protein: CACSLGTGLSYNEQFF. This chain links TRBV7-6 with TRBJ2-1; tentatively, D is TRBD1 (6 bases). Germline CDR1 reads SGHVS; CDR2 reads FNYEAQ. The CDR3 is 16 residues long.

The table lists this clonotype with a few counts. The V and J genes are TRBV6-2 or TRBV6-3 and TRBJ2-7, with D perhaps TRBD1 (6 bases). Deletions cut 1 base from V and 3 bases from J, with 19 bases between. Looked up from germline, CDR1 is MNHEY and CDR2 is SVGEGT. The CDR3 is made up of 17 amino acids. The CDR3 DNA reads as TGTGCCAGCAGTTACTACACCCCTGGGACAAAGTACTACGAGCAGTACTTC. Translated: CASSYYTPGTKYYEQYF.

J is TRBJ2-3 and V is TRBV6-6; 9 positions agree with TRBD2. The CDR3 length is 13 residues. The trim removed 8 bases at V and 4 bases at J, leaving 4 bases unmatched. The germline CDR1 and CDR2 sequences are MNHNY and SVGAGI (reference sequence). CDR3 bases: TGTGCCAGCGGGGGACTAGCATCAGATACGCAGTATTTT. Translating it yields CASGGLASDTQYF.

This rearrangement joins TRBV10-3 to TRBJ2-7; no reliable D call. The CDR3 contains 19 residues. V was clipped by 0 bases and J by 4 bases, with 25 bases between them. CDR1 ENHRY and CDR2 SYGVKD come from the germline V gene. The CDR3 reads CAISESSYVRGLPKYEQYF. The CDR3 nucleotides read TGTGCCATCAGTGAGTCCAGCTACGTAAGAGGCCTACCGAAGTACGAGCAGTACTTC.

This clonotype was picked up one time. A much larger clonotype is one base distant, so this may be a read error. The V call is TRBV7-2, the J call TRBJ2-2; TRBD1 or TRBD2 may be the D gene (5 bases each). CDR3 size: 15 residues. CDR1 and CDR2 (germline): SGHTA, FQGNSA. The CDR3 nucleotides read TGTGCCAGCAGCTTCGGGGCGACGAACACCAGGGAGCTGTTTTTT. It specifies CASSFGATNTRELFF.

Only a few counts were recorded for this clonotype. The CDR3 spells CASNRGINEQYF. DNA for the CDR3: TGTGCCAGCAATCGGGGCATCAACGAGCAGTACTTC. The V call is TRBV28, the J call TRBJ2-7; D may match TRBD1 or TRBD2 (5 bases each). Germline V gene data show CDR1 as MDHEN and CDR2 as SYDVKM. V dropped 7 bases and J dropped 5 bases, with 12 bases sitting between them. The CDR3 consists of 12 residues. Combining the CDR3 with reference TRBV28 and TRBJ2-7 gives the whole variable domain DVKVTQSSRYLVKRTGEKVFLECVQDMDHENMFWYRQDPGLGLRLIYFSYDVKMKEKGDIPEGYSVSREKKERFSLILESASTNQTSMYLCASNRGINEQYFGPGTRLTVT.

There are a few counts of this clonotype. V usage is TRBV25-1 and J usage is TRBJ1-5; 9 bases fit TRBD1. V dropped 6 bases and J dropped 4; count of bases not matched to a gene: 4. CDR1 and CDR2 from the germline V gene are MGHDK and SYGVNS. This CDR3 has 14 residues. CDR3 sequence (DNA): TGTGCCAGCAGGGGGGACAGGGCAAATCAGCCCCAGCATTTT. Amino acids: CASRGDRANQPQHF.

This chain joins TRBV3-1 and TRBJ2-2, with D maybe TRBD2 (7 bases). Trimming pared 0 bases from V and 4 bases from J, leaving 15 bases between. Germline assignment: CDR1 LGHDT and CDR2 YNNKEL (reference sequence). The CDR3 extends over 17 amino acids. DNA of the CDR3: TGTGCCAGCAGCCAAGATAGGGGGGGCAAGGGCACCGGGGAGCTGTTTTTT. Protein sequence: CASSQDRGGKGTGELFF. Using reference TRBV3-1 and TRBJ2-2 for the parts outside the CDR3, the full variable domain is DTAVSQTPKYLVTQMGNDKSIKCEQNLGHDTMYWYKQDSKKFLKIMFSYNNKELIINETVPNRFSPKSPDKAHLNLHINSLELGDSAVYFCASSQDRGGKGTGELFFGEGSRLTVL.

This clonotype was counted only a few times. For the CDR3, the DNA is TGCAGTGCTAGAGATAGTAACGGTGCCCCCTACAATGAGCAGTTCTTC. Amino acids: CSARDSNGAPYNEQFF. The chain carries TRBV20-1 and TRBJ2-1, with unresolved D. V lost 0 bases, J lost 2 bases, and 14 bases lay in between. Looked up from germline, CDR1 is DFQATT and CDR2 is SNEGSKA (reference sequence). There are 16 residues in the CDR3.

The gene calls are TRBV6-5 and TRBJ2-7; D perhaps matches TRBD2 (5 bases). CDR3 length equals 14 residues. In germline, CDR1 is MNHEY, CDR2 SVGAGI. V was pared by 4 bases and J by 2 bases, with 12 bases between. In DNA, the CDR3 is TGTGCCAGCAGTTTAAAGGGAGTCCCCTACGAGCAGTACTTC. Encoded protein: CASSLKGVPYEQYF.

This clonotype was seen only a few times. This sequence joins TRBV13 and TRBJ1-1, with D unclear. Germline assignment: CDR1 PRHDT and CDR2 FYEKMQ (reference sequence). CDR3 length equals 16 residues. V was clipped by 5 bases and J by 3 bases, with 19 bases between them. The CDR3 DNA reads TGTGCCAGCAGCCCGGGAGGCGAGGTTTTGGACACTGAAGCTTTCTTT. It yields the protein CASSPGGEVLDTEAFF. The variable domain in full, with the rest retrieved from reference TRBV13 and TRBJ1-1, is AAGVIQSPRHLIKEKRETATLKCYPIPRHDTVYWYQQGPGQDPQFLISFYEKMQSDKGSIPDRFSAQQFSDYHSELNMSSLELGDSALYFCASSPGGEVLDTEAFFGQGTRLTVV.

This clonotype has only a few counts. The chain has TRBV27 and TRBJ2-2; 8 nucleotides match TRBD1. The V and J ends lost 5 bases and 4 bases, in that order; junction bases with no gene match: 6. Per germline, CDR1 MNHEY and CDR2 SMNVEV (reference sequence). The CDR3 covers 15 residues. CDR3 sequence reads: CASSVTTGGTGELFF. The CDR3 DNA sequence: TGTGCCAGCAGTGTGACAACAGGGGGCACCGGGGAGCTGTTTTTT.

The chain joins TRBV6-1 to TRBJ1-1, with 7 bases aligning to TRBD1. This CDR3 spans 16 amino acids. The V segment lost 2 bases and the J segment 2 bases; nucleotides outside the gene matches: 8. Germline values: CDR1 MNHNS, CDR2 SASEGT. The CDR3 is CASSERIKGANTEAFF. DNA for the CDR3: TGTGCCAGCAGTGAAAGGATAAAGGGGGCTAACACTGAAGCTTTCTTT.

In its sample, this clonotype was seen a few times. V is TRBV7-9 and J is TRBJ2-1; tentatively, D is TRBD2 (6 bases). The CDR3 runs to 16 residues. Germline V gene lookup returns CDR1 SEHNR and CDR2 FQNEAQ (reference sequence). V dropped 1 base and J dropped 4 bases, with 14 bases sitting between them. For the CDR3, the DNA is TGTGCCAGCAGCTTAGGCCGCGGGGTCCCTTACAATGAGCAGTTCTTC. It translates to CASSLGRGVPYNEQFF.

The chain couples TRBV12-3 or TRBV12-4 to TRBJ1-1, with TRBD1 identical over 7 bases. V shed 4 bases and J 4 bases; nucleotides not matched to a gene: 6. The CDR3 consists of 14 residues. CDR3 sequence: CASSSTGTSTEAFF. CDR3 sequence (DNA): TGTGCCAGCAGTTCGACAGGGACGAGCACTGAAGCTTTCTTT.

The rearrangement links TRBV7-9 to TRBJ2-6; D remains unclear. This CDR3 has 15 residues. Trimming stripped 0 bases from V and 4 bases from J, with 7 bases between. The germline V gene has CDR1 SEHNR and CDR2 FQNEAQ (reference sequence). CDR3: CASSLAQYGANVLTF. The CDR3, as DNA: TGTGCCAGCAGCTTAGCACAATACGGGGCCAACGTCCTGACTTTC.

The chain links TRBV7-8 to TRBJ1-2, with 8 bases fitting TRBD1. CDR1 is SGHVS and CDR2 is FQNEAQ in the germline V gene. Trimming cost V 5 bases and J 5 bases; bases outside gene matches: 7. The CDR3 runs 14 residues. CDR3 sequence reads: CASSPGGMQYGYTF. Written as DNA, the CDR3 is TGTGCCAGCAGCCCAGGGGGCATGCAATATGGCTACACCTTC.

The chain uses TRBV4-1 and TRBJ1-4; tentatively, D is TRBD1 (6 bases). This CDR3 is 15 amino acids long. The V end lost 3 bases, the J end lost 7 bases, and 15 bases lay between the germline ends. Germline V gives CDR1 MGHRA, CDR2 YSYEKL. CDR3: CASSHLQGTGEKLFF. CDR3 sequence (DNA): TGCGCCAGCAGCCACCTACAGGGAACTGGTGAAAAACTGTTTTTT.

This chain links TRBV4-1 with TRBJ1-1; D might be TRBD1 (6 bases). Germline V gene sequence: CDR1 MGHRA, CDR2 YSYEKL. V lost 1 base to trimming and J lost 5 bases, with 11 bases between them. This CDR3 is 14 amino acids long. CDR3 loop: CASSQGTGSTEAFF. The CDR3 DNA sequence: TGCGCCAGCAGCCAAGGCACAGGGAGTACTGAAGCTTTCTTT.

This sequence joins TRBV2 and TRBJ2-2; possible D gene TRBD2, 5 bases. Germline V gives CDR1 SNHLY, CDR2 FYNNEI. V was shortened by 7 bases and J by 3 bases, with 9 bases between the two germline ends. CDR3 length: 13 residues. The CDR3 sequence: CASTWGDTGELFF. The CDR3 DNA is TGTGCCAGCACATGGGGAGACACCGGGGAGCTGTTTTTT.

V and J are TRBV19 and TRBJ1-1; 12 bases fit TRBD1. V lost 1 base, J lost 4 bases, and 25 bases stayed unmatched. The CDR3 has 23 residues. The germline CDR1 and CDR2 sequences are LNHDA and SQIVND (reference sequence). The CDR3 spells CASSIATETTWGQGADALTEAFF. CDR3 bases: TGTGCCAGTAGTATAGCGACTGAGACGACCTGGGGACAGGGGGCGGACGCTCTCACTGAAGCTTTCTTT.

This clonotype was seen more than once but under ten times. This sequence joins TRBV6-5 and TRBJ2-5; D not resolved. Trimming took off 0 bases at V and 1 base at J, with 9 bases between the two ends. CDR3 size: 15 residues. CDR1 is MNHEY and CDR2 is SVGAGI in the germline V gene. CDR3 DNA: TGTGCCAGCAGTTACTCGAAGGGTCTCCAAGAGACCCAGTACTTC. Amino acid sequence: CASSYSKGLQETQYF.

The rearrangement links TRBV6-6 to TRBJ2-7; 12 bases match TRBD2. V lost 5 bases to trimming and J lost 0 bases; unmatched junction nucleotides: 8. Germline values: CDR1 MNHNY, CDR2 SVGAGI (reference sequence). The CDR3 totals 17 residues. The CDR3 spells CASSPGLAGLHSYEQYF. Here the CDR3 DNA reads TGTGCCAGCAGTCCCGGACTAGCGGGGCTACACTCCTACGAGCAGTACTTC.

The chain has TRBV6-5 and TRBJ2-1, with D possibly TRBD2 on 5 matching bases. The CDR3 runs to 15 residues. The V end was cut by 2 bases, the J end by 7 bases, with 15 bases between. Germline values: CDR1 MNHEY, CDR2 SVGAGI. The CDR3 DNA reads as TGTGCCAGCAGTTACCGGCAGCGGAAAAGTAATGAGCAGTTCTTC. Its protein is CASSYRQRKSNEQFF.

The CDR3 coding sequence is TGTGCCAGCACCGGACAGGGTGGCACTGAAGCTTTCTTT. Translation gives CASTGQGGTEAFF. V usage is TRBV5-5 and J usage is TRBJ1-1, with 8 bases fitting TRBD1. The CDR3 is 13 residues long. CDR1 SGHKS and CDR2 YYEKEE come from the germline V gene (reference sequence). V lost 6 bases to trimming and J lost 4 bases; unmatched junction nucleotides: 5.

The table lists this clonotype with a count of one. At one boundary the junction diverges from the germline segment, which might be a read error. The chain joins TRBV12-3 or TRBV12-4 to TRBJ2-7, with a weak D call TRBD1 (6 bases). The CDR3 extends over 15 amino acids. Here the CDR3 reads CVSSRDDRIFNEQYF. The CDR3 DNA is TGTGTCAGCAGCCGGGACGACAGGATTTTCAACGAGCAGTACTTC.

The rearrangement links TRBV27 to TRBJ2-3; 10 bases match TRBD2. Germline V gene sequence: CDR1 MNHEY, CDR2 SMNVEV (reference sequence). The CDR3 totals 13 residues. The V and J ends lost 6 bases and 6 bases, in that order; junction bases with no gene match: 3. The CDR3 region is CASRNSGGDTQYF. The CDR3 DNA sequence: TGTGCCAGCAGGAATAGCGGGGGGGATACGCAGTATTTT.